The 27 T cell receptor beta chains listed next were all sequenced from one sample in a study of blood T cells in healthy people across ages. A second PCR, run for roughly 7 to 11 cycles, used a sample-barcoded 5' primer plus a J-beta primer mix. From the 5' RACE reads, TCRdb called clonotypes with MiXCR, one entry per CDR3 protein. The sample records hundreds of thousands of distinct CDR3 sequences, 45% to 70% being singletons. The sample taken for sequencing was blood. The receptors here all came from a man aged 40-55 years in good health.

This rearrangement joins TRBV4-3 to TRBJ2-3; D is unclear. CDR1 is LGHNA, CDR2 YSLEER, per germline. The CDR3 is 13 amino acids. Trimming took off 0 bases at V and 6 bases at J, with 7 bases between the two ends. The chain's CDR3 is CASSQEVVDTQYF. CDR3 bases: TGCGCCAGCAGCCAAGAGGTTGTGGATACGCAGTATTTT.

This clonotype turned up a few times. This chain uses TRBV6-5 with TRBJ2-5; the match to TRBD1 covers 11 bases. Germline V gene data show CDR1 as MNHEY and CDR2 as SVGAGI. Trimming at V came to 6 bases and at J to 5 bases, leaving 8 bases not matched to a gene. This CDR3 contains 15 residues. The CDR3 sequence is CASSLGQGAWETQYF. As DNA, the CDR3 is TGTGCCAGCAGCCTCGGACAGGGGGCTTGGGAGACCCAGTACTTC.

The gene calls are TRBV7-2 and TRBJ2-1; 9 positions match TRBD2. The CDR3 totals 15 residues. After removal of 5 bases from V and 9 bases from J, the junction contained 11 bases not matched to a gene. Germline V gene data show CDR1 as SGHTA and CDR2 as FQGNSA. CDR3: CASSRMGGGAGEQFF. CDR3 nucleotide sequence: TGTGCCAGCAGCCGGATGGGCGGGGGGGCAGGTGAGCAGTTCTTC.

The chain couples TRBV9 to TRBJ1-2; a weak D match, TRBD1 (5 bases). V was trimmed by 3 bases and J by 3 bases, leaving 12 bases between them. Germline CDR1 reads SGDLS; CDR2 reads YYNGEE. The CDR3 runs 14 residues. The CDR3 protein is CASSALRVDYGYTF. The CDR3 DNA is TGTGCCAGCAGCGCGCTCAGGGTAGACTATGGCTACACCTTC. Based on the CDR3 plus reference TRBV9 and TRBJ1-2, the full variable domain is DSGVTQTPKHLITATGQRVTLRCSPRSGDLSVYWYQQSLDQGLQFLIQYYNGEERAKGNILERFSAQQFPDLHSELNLSSLELGDSALYFCASSALRVDYGYTFGSGTRLTVV.

This clonotype showed up just a few times. The V call is TRBV4-3, the J call TRBJ2-7, with 9 bases matching TRBD2. The V gene end was trimmed by 1 base and the J gene end by 3 bases; junction bases not matched to a gene: 4. The CDR3 has 15 amino acids. Germline CDR1 reads LGHNA; CDR2 reads YSLEER. CDR3 sequence reads: CASSQVASGVYEQYF. The CDR3 DNA follows: TGCGCCAGCAGCCAAGTGGCTAGCGGGGTCTACGAGCAGTACTTC.

In this sample, this clonotype turned up many times. The rearrangement joins TRBV7-2 to TRBJ2-7, with a weak D call TRBD1 (5 bases). CDR3 length: 12 amino acids. Germline V CDR1 and CDR2: SGHTA, FQGNSA. V gave up 3 bases and J gave up 6 bases, with 9 bases separating them. CDR3 DNA: TGTGCCAGCAGCTTTGTGGGGCGCGAGCAGTACTTC. Protein product: CASSFVGREQYF.

This clonotype has just one count. This chain links TRBV7-2 with TRBJ2-7, with D tentatively TRBD1 (6 bases). From germline, CDR1 is SGHTA and CDR2 FQGNSA. Trimming removed 0 bases from V and 10 bases from J, with 13 bases in between. This CDR3 is 13 amino acids long. The CDR3 DNA sequence: TGTGCCAGCAGCTTAGCGCTAGGGGGAGCCCAGTACTTC. Amino acids: CASSLALGGAQYF.

This clonotype was found a few times. The V and J genes are TRBV7-6 and TRBJ2-7, with D perhaps TRBD1 (7 bases). V was shortened by 5 bases and J by 1 base, with 15 bases between the two germline ends. Germline V gene data show CDR1 as SGHVS and CDR2 as FNYEAQ. The CDR3 is made up of 15 amino acids. CDR3 DNA: TGTGCCAGCAGCCGCGGGACAGTTAATTCCTACGAGCAGTACTTC. This encodes CASSRGTVNSYEQYF.

The V and J genes are TRBV21-1 and TRBJ1-2. TRBV21-1 is a pseudogene segment. CDR3 length: 15 residues. The CDR3 loop is CASSKATGGWYGYTF. In DNA, the CDR3 is TGTGCCAGCAGCAAAGCGACGGGAGGGTGGTATGGCTACACCTTC.

The chain couples TRBV29-1 to TRBJ2-6, with D perhaps TRBD2 (6 bases). The ends were cut back, 7 bases at V and 4 bases at J, with 17 bases in the middle. Germline loops: CDR1 SQVTM, CDR2 ANQGSEA. The CDR3 contains 15 residues. CDR3 protein: CSARDGGTGANVLTF. CDR3 bases: TGCAGCGCGCGAGACGGGGGAACGGGGGCCAACGTCCTGACTTTC.

The chain carries TRBV24-1 and TRBJ2-7; D is unresolved. The J call may be mistaken, given a closer DNA end match to TRBJ2-4. The CDR3 spans 11 residues. Germline V CDR1 and CDR2: KGHDR, SFDVKD. The CDR3 here is CATSDGPIQYF. In DNA form, the CDR3 reads TGTGCCACCAGTGATGGGCCCATTCAGTACTTC.

This clonotype was recorded many times. The chain has TRBV29-1 and TRBJ2-1; D might be TRBD1 (5 bases). Trimming shortened V by 1 base and J by 7 bases, and 14 bases separated the two germline ends. This CDR3 contains 14 residues. Germline loops: CDR1 SQVTM, CDR2 ANQGSEA. The CDR3, as DNA: TGCAGCGTTGAAGGGGGCGGTTTAGGGAATGAGCAGTTCTTC. It specifies CSVEGGGLGNEQFF.

This clonotype was observed a single time. V usage is TRBV24-1 and J usage is TRBJ2-1; D is perhaps TRBD2 (6 bases). This CDR3 is built from 13 residues. CDR1 and CDR2 from the germline V gene are KGHDR and SFDVKD. Between the trimmed V and J ends, which lost 8 bases and 7 bases, there was a span of 14 bases. The CDR3 nucleotides read TGTGCCACCATGGGTTGGGCGGGAAATGAGCAGTTCTTC. Translated: CATMGWAGNEQFF.

The chain combines TRBV25-1 with TRBJ1-2, with D perhaps matching TRBD1 (5 bases). The CDR3 covers 13 residues. Germline V lookup: CDR1 MGHDK, CDR2 SYGVNS. Trimming took 7 bases from V and 3 from J, leaving 12 bases between them. The CDR3 protein is CASNERGYYGYTF. In DNA, the CDR3 is TGTGCCAGCAACGAAAGGGGATACTATGGCTACACCTTC.

This clonotype was picked up a small number of times. This clone may be a read error of a much larger clone one base away. This chain joins TRBV29-1 and TRBJ2-7; TRBD1 is a possible D gene (6 bases). CDR3 length equals 13 residues. Trimming removed 3 bases at V and 2 bases at J, with 11 bases between. Germline V gene lookup returns CDR1 SQVTM and CDR2 ANQGSEA. The CDR3 nucleotides are TGCAGCGTTGAGGGCCAGGGGCCCTACGAGCAGTACTTC. It encodes CSVEGQGPYEQYF.

This clonotype was observed a few times. V usage is TRBV12-3 or TRBV12-4 and J usage is TRBJ2-4, with 10 bases aligning to TRBD1. J was trimmed by 7 bases and V by 6 bases; bases with no gene match: 12. This CDR3 is built from 16 residues. CDR3 region: CASSPGQGNVRNIQYF. The CDR3 bases are TGTGCCAGCAGCCCGGGACAGGGGAATGTCCGGAACATTCAGTACTTC.

This clonotype has a handful of counts. The chain links TRBV11-2 to TRBJ1-2, with D hard to call. V lost 6 bases to trimming and J lost 6 bases, with 17 bases between them. The germline CDR1 and CDR2 sequences are SGHAT and FQNNGV. This CDR3 spans 14 amino acids. The CDR3 DNA is TGTGCCAGCAGAATGACAATACAAACGAATGGCTACACCTTC. Protein: CASRMTIQTNGYTF.

V and J are TRBV21-1 and TRBJ1-2. TRBV21-1 is described as a pseudogene. The CDR3 sequence is 14 residues long. The DNA for the CDR3 is TGTGCCAGCAGCAAAATGAACAGCCCGCGGGGCTACACCTTC. It translates to CASSKMNSPRGYTF.

This sequence joins TRBV28 and TRBJ1-2; possible D gene TRBD1, 6 bases. This CDR3 comprises 14 residues. Trimming took off 7 bases at V and 3 bases at J, with 15 bases between the two ends. Germline CDR1 reads MDHEN; CDR2 reads SYDVKM. The CDR3 loop reads CASTPPDRHYGYTF. CDR3 nucleotide sequence: TGTGCCAGCACCCCTCCGGACAGACACTATGGCTACACCTTC.

V usage is TRBV6-1 and J usage is TRBJ2-2; 11 bases match TRBD2. CDR3 length: 16 amino acids. The germline gives CDR1 MNHNS, CDR2 SASEGT. The V segment lost 3 bases and the J segment 7 bases; nucleotides outside the gene matches: 7. The DNA for the CDR3 is TGTGCCAGCAGTGATTTTAGCGGGAGGGCCGACGGGGAGCTGTTTTTT. It is translated as CASSDFSGRADGELFF.

The chain recombines TRBV20-1 with TRBJ2-1, with no clear D. Germline V gene sequence: CDR1 DFQATT, CDR2 SNEGSKA (reference sequence). V was clipped by 6 bases and J by 4 bases, with 7 bases between them. This CDR3 has 11 amino acids. This CDR3 is CSAIKYNEQFF. The CDR3 coding sequence is TGCAGTGCCATCAAATACAATGAGCAGTTCTTC.

In its sample, this clonotype was seen once. V is TRBV7-2 and J is TRBJ2-1; D perhaps matches TRBD2 (7 bases). Trimming shortened V by 5 bases and J by 5 bases, and 19 bases separated the two germline ends. From germline, CDR1 is SGHTA and CDR2 FQGNSA. This CDR3 contains 16 residues. The CDR3 is CASSNRPGGPNNEQFF. In nucleotides, the CDR3 is TGTGCCAGCAGCAACCGGCCCGGGGGGCCTAACAATGAGCAGTTCTTC.

The chain joins TRBV6-5 to TRBJ2-1, with TRBD2 as a possible D gene (6 bases). V gave up 2 bases and J gave up 9 bases, with 14 bases separating them. CDR1 is MNHEY and CDR2 is SVGAGI in the germline V gene. The CDR3 contains 14 residues. The chain's CDR3 is CASSYSGPTSEQFF. The CDR3, as DNA: TGTGCCAGCAGTTACAGCGGGCCCACGAGTGAGCAGTTCTTC.

CDR3 residues: CASSLDRLSNEQFF. The CDR3 nucleotides are TGTGCCAGCAGCTTAGACAGGTTAAGCAATGAGCAGTTCTTC. This chain connects TRBV5-6 to TRBJ2-1, with D tentatively TRBD1 (6 bases). This CDR3 has 14 residues. CDR1 and CDR2 from the germline V gene are SGHDT and YYEEEE. The V end was cut by 2 bases, the J end by 6 bases, with 12 bases between.

In this sample, this clonotype turned up once. The chain employs TRBV5-1 and TRBJ2-5; 9 bases match TRBD1. The germline V gene has CDR1 SGHRS and CDR2 YFSETQ. V lost 4 bases, J lost 2 bases, and 15 bases stayed unmatched. This CDR3 is 18 amino acids long. The CDR3 coding sequence is TGCGCCAGCAGCCCCCGGGACAGGGATTACTACCGTCAAGAGACCCAGTACTTC. Encoded protein: CASSPRDRDYYRQETQYF.

The rearrangement uses TRBV20-1 and TRBJ2-1; weak D call: TRBD2 (5 bases). This CDR3 contains 14 residues. Trimming removed 6 bases at V and 7 bases at J, with 19 bases between. The germline V gene encodes CDR1 DFQATT and CDR2 SNEGSKA (reference sequence). The DNA for the CDR3 is TGCAGTGCCAAGGACGACCCTTCGGGAAATGAGCAGTTCTTC. As protein: CSAKDDPSGNEQFF.

The rearrangement uses TRBV3-1 and TRBJ2-1; 12 nucleotides match TRBD2. The CDR3 loop spans 17 amino acids. The V and J ends lost 2 bases and 4 bases, in that order; junction bases with no gene match: 6. CDR1 is LGHDT, CDR2 YNNKEL, per germline (reference sequence). The CDR3 spells CASSQYPLAGGYNEQFF. The CDR3 coding sequence is TGTGCCAGCAGCCAATATCCGCTAGCGGGGGGGTACAATGAGCAGTTCTTC.